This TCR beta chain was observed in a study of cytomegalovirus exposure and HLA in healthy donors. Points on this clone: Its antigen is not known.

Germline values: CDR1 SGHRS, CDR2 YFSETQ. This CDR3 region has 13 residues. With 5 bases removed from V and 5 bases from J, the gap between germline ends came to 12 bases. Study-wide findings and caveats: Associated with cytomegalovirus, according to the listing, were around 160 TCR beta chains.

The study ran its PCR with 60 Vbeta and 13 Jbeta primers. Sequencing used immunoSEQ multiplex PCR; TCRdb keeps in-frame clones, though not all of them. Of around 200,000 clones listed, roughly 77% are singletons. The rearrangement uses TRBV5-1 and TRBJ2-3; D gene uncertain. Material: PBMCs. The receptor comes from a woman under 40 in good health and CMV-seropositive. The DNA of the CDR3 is TGCGCCAGCAGTGACACCCCGGAAGATACGCAGTATTTT. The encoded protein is CASSDTPEDTQYF.